The entry that follows covers one TCR beta chain sequence. Its target is not known. This entry is derived from a study of OX40 agonist ivuxolimab in advanced cancers. On the study more broadly: Dose-escalation subjects each had hepatocellular carcinoma, melanoma, renal cell or head and neck cancer. Three patients got partial responses; one had hepatocellular carcinoma and two had cutaneous melanoma. The study's findings and limits: Averaged across samples, CD8+ T cells carried more expanded clones than CD4+ did. Among some nonresponders, normalized T-cell clonal expansion was also low.

Sequencing used immunoSEQ multiplex PCR; TCRdb keeps in-frame clones, though not all of them. The data show tens of thousands of clones, 85% to 90% seen once. The TCR sequence derives from an adult with an advanced solid tumor such as melanoma, head and neck, liver or kidney cancer. Sequences were derived from CD4+ or CD8+ T cells sorted from blood, sampled in a trial of the OX40 agonist ivuxolimab.

CDR3 sequence: CASGGGDTEAFF. CDR3 nucleotides: TGTGCCAGCGGAGGGGGGGACACTGAAGCTTTCTTT. J is TRBJ1-1 and V is TRBV28, with D tentatively TRBD1 (6 bases). CDR3 length: 12 amino acids. With 8 bases removed from V and 3 bases from J, the gap between germline ends came to 10 bases. CDR1 is MDHEN and CDR2 is SYDVKM in the germline V gene.